The 24 T cell receptor beta chains presented below share a single source sample, sequenced in a study of blood T cell repertoires in COVID-19. Profiling relied on immunoSEQ multiplex PCR, and the TCRdb table lists in-frame clones only, not all of them. This table holds more than 25,000 clones, 80% to 90% found once. Sequencing was carried out using peripheral blood. Receptors originate from a man older than 75 with acute or convalescent COVID-19.

The J gene is TRBJ2-5, the V gene TRBV13, with 12 bases matching TRBD2. V lost 5 bases and J lost 0; bases outside the gene matches: 7. CDR1 and CDR2 from the germline V gene are PRHDT and FYEKMQ (reference sequence). The CDR3 runs to 17 residues. In DNA form, the CDR3 reads TGTGCCAGCAGCGGACTAGCGGGAAATGTGTACCAAGAGACCCAGTACTTC. The encoded protein is CASSGLAGNVYQETQYF.

V usage is TRBV6-2 or TRBV6-3 and J usage is TRBJ2-5, with D tentatively TRBD1 (6 bases). This CDR3 region has 16 residues. V gave up 4 bases and J gave up 2 bases, with 17 bases separating them. Germline CDR1 reads MNHEY; CDR2 reads SVGEGT. The CDR3: CASSSLVQGQQETQYF. The CDR3 DNA reads as TGTGCCAGCAGTTCCCTCGTCCAGGGGCAACAAGAGACCCAGTACTTC.

This clone was found once. The V call is TRBV19, the J call TRBJ2-3; D is perhaps TRBD1 (6 bases). Germline V gene sequence: CDR1 LNHDA, CDR2 SQIVND (reference sequence). V lost 9 bases and J lost 4, with 20 bases in between. The CDR3 has 15 residues. Written as DNA, the CDR3 is TGTGCCAGATCGTCGACGGCAGGGGTACCAGATACGCAGTATTTT. Amino acid sequence: CARSSTAGVPDTQYF.

The chain recombines TRBV12-3 or TRBV12-4 with TRBJ2-3; 7 positions agree with TRBD1. The CDR3 is 12 residues long. Trimming cost V 11 bases and J 4 bases; bases outside gene matches: 6. CDR3 bases: TGTGCCGCAACAGGGGCCCCAGATACGCAGTATTTT. Amino acid sequence: CAATGAPDTQYF.

This chain connects TRBV6-4 to TRBJ1-2; 9 bases match TRBD1. Germline lookup yields CDR1 MRHNA and CDR2 SNTAGT. The CDR3 is 15 residues long. Germline trimming cut 8 bases from V and 1 base from J; bases unmatched to any gene: 8. Here the CDR3 DNA reads TGTGCCAGCCGGGACAGGGACTCTTTTAACTATGGCTACACCTTC. This gives the protein CASRDRDSFNYGYTF.

The V and J genes are TRBV29-1 and TRBJ2-1, with TRBD2 matching over 11 bases. V trimming: 3 bases; J trimming: 6 bases; junction bases outside the gene matches: 1. The CDR3 extends over 13 amino acids. Per germline, CDR1 SQVTM and CDR2 ANQGSEA. The CDR3 sequence is CSVEGTSGNEQFF. CDR3 nucleotide sequence: TGCAGCGTTGAGGGGACTAGCGGCAATGAGCAGTTCTTC.

The V gene is TRBV3-1 (or the pseudogene TRBV3-2), the J gene TRBJ1-2; 7 bases align to TRBD1. CDR1 LGHDT and CDR2 YNNKEL come from the germline V gene (reference sequence). J gave up 4 bases and V 1 base, and 6 bases lay outside the gene matches. CDR3 length equals 15 residues. The CDR3 loop reads CASSQVDRRPYGYTF. In DNA form, the CDR3 reads TGTGCCAGCAGCCAAGTGGACAGGCGGCCCTATGGCTACACCTTC.

The V call is TRBV28, the J call TRBJ2-5; 10 bases match TRBD2. The CDR3 is made up of 16 amino acids. Germline values: CDR1 MDHEN, CDR2 SYDVKM. The V gene end was trimmed by 5 bases and the J gene end by 6 bases; junction bases not matched to a gene: 12. CDR3 sequence: CASSVASGGVIKTQYF. CDR3 in DNA: TGTGCCAGCAGTGTAGCCAGCGGGGGGGTCATAAAGACCCAGTACTTC.

The gene calls are TRBV7-3 and TRBJ2-3; D uncertain. In germline, CDR1 is SGHTA, CDR2 FQGTGA. The CDR3 sequence is 12 residues long. The germline V and J ends were trimmed by 2 bases and 5 bases, with 5 bases remaining between them. CDR3 amino acids: CASSLPGDTQYF. DNA of the CDR3: TGTGCCAGCAGCTTACCAGGAGATACGCAGTATTTT.

V gene TRBV6-1 combines with J gene TRBJ1-4; TRBD1 matches at 12 bases. Germline V gene data show CDR1 as MNHNS and CDR2 as SASEGT. Germline trimming cut 3 bases from V and 11 bases from J; bases unmatched to any gene: 7. CDR3 length: 15 amino acids. The CDR3 DNA reads as TGTGCCAGCAGTGAGGGACAGGGGGCGCAGTGGAAACTGTTTTTT. Protein product: CASSEGQGAQWKLFF.

The chain employs TRBV4-2 and TRBJ1-5, with a weak D call TRBD1 (5 bases). Trimming took 3 bases from V and 7 from J, leaving 10 bases between them. The CDR3 is 13 amino acids. Germline CDR1 LGHNA, CDR2 YNFKEQ. The DNA of the CDR3 is TGTGCCAGCAGCCAGGGTCGGGGGCAGCCCCAGCATTTT. Its translation: CASSQGRGQPQHF.

V usage is TRBV3-1 (or the pseudogene TRBV3-2) and J usage is TRBJ1-6; D ambiguous. CDR1 and CDR2 (germline): LGHDT, YNNKEL (reference sequence). The CDR3 totals 14 residues. V shed 6 bases and J shed 9 bases, with 15 bases lying between them. CDR3 nucleotide sequence: TGTGCCAGCAGGCGACTCGCGGGGATTTCACCCCTCCACTTT. This translates into CASRRLAGISPLHF.

J is TRBJ1-3 and V is TRBV5-6; 11 positions match TRBD1. The ends lost 3 bases at V and 0 bases at J; junction bases unmatched: 2. CDR1 and CDR2 (germline): SGHDT, YYEEEE. CDR3 length: 16 amino acids. Here the CDR3 reads CASSWDRGSSGNTIYF. DNA of the CDR3: TGTGCCAGCAGCTGGGACAGGGGGAGCTCTGGAAACACCATATATTTT. The full variable domain, its missing parts supplied by reference TRBV5-6 and TRBJ1-3, is DAGVTQSPTHLIKTRGQQVTLRCSPKSGHDTVSWYQQALGQGPQFIFQYYEEEERQRGNFPDRFSGHQFPNYSSELNVNALLLGDSALYLCASSWDRGSSGNTIYFGEGSWLTVV.

V gene TRBV6-5 combines with J gene TRBJ1-2; 7 bases map to TRBD1. The CDR3 consists of 14 residues. CDR1 and CDR2 from the germline V gene are MNHEY and SVGAGI. J lost 0 bases, V lost 2 bases, and 0 bases had no gene match. CDR3 protein: CASSYGQANYGYTF. In nucleotides, the CDR3 is TGTGCCAGCAGTTACGGACAGGCTAACTATGGCTACACCTTC.

This clone is medium-sized by share. This chain uses TRBV6-5 with TRBJ2-1, with D tentatively TRBD2 (5 bases). Germline lookup yields CDR1 MNHEY and CDR2 SVGAGI. V was trimmed by 5 bases and J by 2 bases, leaving 7 bases between them. The CDR3 is 13 amino acids. The CDR3 coding sequence is TGTGCCAGCAGTACAGCGGCCTACAATGAGCAGTTCTTC. Encoded protein: CASSTAAYNEQFF.

The CDR3 loop reads CASSPGRGTDNEKLFF. In DNA form, the CDR3 reads TGTGCCAGCAGCCCCGGGAGGGGGACAGATAATGAAAAACTGTTTTTT. This chain links TRBV7-9 with TRBJ1-4; 7 nucleotides agree with TRBD1. Looked up from germline, CDR1 is SEHNR and CDR2 is FQNEAQ (reference sequence). The CDR3 is made up of 16 amino acids. Trimming cost V 5 bases and J 4 bases; bases outside gene matches: 10.

The chain uses TRBV14 and TRBJ1-6; no clear D gene. With 6 bases removed from V and 4 bases from J, the gap between germline ends came to 10 bases. The CDR3 totals 14 residues. CDR1 is SGHDN and CDR2 is FVKESK in the germline V gene. Here the CDR3 DNA reads TGTGCCAGCAGTAAGCTAACGTATAATTCACCCCTCCACTTT. Translated, it gives CASSKLTYNSPLHF.

V gene TRBV5-6 combines with J gene TRBJ2-7; 8 nucleotides agree with TRBD1. The V and J ends lost 3 bases and 0 bases, in that order; junction bases with no gene match: 5. CDR1 is SGHDT and CDR2 is YYEEEE in the germline V gene. This CDR3 spans 15 amino acids. CDR3 nucleotide sequence: TGTGCCAGCAGCTCGGGGACAGGTTTCTCCTACGAGCAGTACTTC. It codes for CASSSGTGFSYEQYF.

The chain combines TRBV5-1 with TRBJ1-6, with a weak D call TRBD1 (5 bases). CDR1 and CDR2 from the germline V gene are SGHRS and YFSETQ. V was pared by 4 bases and J by 0 bases, with 14 bases between. The CDR3 has 17 residues. Written as DNA, the CDR3 is TGCGCCAGCAGCGGGGATCAGGGAAACTCCTATAATTCACCCCTCCACTTT. It translates to CASSGDQGNSYNSPLHF.

The genes are TRBV30 and TRBJ1-2; 9 positions agree with TRBD1. This CDR3 has 14 residues. The trim removed 2 bases at V and 0 bases at J, leaving 1 base unmatched. CDR1 and CDR2 from the germline V gene are GTSNPN and SVGIG (reference sequence). CDR3 coding DNA: TGTGCCTGGAGTCGGGACAGGGCTAACTATGGCTACACCTTC. As protein: CAWSRDRANYGYTF.

The chain couples TRBV3-1 (or the pseudogene TRBV3-2) to TRBJ1-6; no clear D gene. The CDR3 has 15 amino acids. Per the germline V gene, CDR1 is LGHDT and CDR2 is YNNKEL (reference sequence). V lost 4 bases and J lost 7, with 14 bases in between. CDR3 DNA: TGTGCCAGCAGCCGCGTGCCCCCCCCGAATTCACCCCTCCACTTT. Its translation is CASSRVPPPNSPLHF.

The genes are TRBV6-5 and TRBJ2-3; tentatively, D is TRBD2 (6 bases). V was clipped by 4 bases and J by 2 bases, with 13 bases between them. This CDR3 has 15 residues. The germline V gene encodes CDR1 MNHEY and CDR2 SVGAGI. The CDR3 nucleotides are TGTGCCAGCAGTTCTCCGGCGGGACCCACAGATACGCAGTATTTT. Amino acid sequence: CASSSPAGPTDTQYF.

The chain recombines TRBV11-2 with TRBJ1-5; D is unclear. The CDR3 loop spans 13 amino acids. Germline V lookup: CDR1 SGHAT, CDR2 FQNNGV. The V end lost 1 base, the J end lost 7 bases, and 8 bases lay between the germline ends. The CDR3 protein is CASSLGRWQPQHF. The CDR3 DNA sequence: TGTGCCAGCAGCTTAGGCCGGTGGCAGCCCCAGCATTTT.

This rearrangement joins TRBV7-8 to TRBJ2-7, with TRBD1 identical over 12 bases. This CDR3 has 16 amino acids. The V segment lost 4 bases and the J segment 5 bases; nucleotides outside the gene matches: 9. CDR1 SGHVS and CDR2 FQNEAQ come from the germline V gene. The CDR3 region is CASSSRRDRGRDEQYF. DNA for the CDR3: TGTGCCAGCAGCTCCAGGCGGGACAGGGGGCGCGACGAGCAGTACTTC.